These 22 T cell receptor beta chains were sequenced from one sample in a study. MiXCR, run by TCRdb on the 5' RACE reads, gives a single entry per CDR3 protein. Counted here are 40,000 to 65,000 distinct CDR3 sequences, approximately 25% occurring once; the ten biggest clones make up approximately 3.4%. The specimen was tumor-infiltrating naive CD4+ T cells sorted from the breast tumor. The subset denotes: naive CD4+ T cells, CD4+CD45RA+CD25-. The source of these receptors is a female donor with breast cancer.

V gene TRBV28 combines with J gene TRBJ1-4; no reliable D call. CDR1 is MDHEN, CDR2 SYDVKM, per germline. Trimming took off 2 bases at V and 2 bases at J, with 9 bases between the two ends. CDR3 length: 15 amino acids. The CDR3 region is CASSLMAATNEKLFF. The CDR3 coding sequence is TGTGCCAGCAGTTTAATGGCTGCGACTAATGAAAAACTGTTTTTT.

There are a few counts of this clonotype. This sequence joins TRBV5-1 and TRBJ2-3; D is possibly TRBD1 or TRBD2 (5 bases each). Germline V gives CDR1 SGHRS, CDR2 YFSETQ. V lost 0 bases, J lost 4 bases, and 9 bases lay in between. CDR3 length: 14 amino acids. This chain's CDR3 is CASSLAGAPDTQYF. The CDR3 region has the DNA TGCGCCAGCAGCTTGGCCGGGGCTCCAGATACGCAGTATTTT.

This clonotype has more than one count but fewer than ten. The rearrangement uses TRBV29-1 and TRBJ2-1; 8 bases line up with TRBD1. Germline V gene sequence: CDR1 SQVTM, CDR2 ANQGSEA. The length of the CDR3 is 11 residues. J was trimmed by 10 bases and V by 6 bases; bases with no gene match: 5. The CDR3 loop is CSVFRDREQFF. Here the CDR3 DNA reads TGCAGCGTCTTTCGGGACAGGGAGCAGTTCTTC.

The rearrangement joins TRBV6-5 to TRBJ1-5; D may be TRBD1 (5 bases). V was clipped by 7 bases and J by 6 bases, with 16 bases between them. The CDR3 contains 14 residues. The germline V gene encodes CDR1 MNHEY and CDR2 SVGAGI. In nucleotides, the CDR3 is TGTGCCAGCACTCTAGGTTATGGGACTCAGCCCCAGCATTTT. The encoded protein is CASTLGYGTQPQHF.

The chain uses TRBV5-1 and TRBJ2-7, with 7 positions matching TRBD1. Germline trimming cut 0 bases from V and 6 bases from J; bases unmatched to any gene: 6. CDR3 size: 14 residues. Germline CDR1 is SGHRS and CDR2 is YFSETQ. The CDR3 loop is CASSLVGQPGEQYF. In DNA form, the CDR3 reads TGCGCCAGCAGCTTGGTGGGACAGCCGGGCGAGCAGTACTTC.

This clonotype was detected only a few times. CDR3 in DNA: TGTGCCAGCAGTTCGCAAAACTCCTACACCGGGGAGCTGTTTTTT. It specifies CASSSQNSYTGELFF. The genes are TRBV6-2 or TRBV6-3 and TRBJ2-2; D unclear. CDR3 size: 15 residues. Trimming removed 4 bases from V and 3 bases from J, with 12 bases in between. The germline gives CDR1 MNHEY, CDR2 SVGEGT.

This clonotype occurred a few times. The rearrangement uses TRBV3-1 and TRBJ1-4; a possible D gene is TRBD1 (5 bases). V lost 2 bases to trimming and J lost 14 bases, with 18 bases between them. This CDR3 is 14 amino acids long. Germline CDR1 reads LGHDT; CDR2 reads YNNKEL (reference sequence). The CDR3 loop is CASSQRILRGYLFF. CDR3 in DNA: TGTGCCAGCAGCCAACGAATTCTCCGGGGGTACCTGTTTTTT.

The gene calls are TRBV5-1 and TRBJ2-7, with 8 positions matching TRBD1. V trimming: 4 bases; J trimming: 0 bases; junction bases outside the gene matches: 6. Germline CDR1 SGHRS, CDR2 YFSETQ. The CDR3 consists of 15 residues. Here the CDR3 reads CASSLRTGSSYEQYF. The CDR3 nucleotides are TGCGCCAGCAGCCTCCGGACAGGGAGCTCCTACGAGCAGTACTTC.

The V call is TRBV11-2, the J call TRBJ2-7, with a weak D call TRBD1 (6 bases). The CDR3 extends over 18 amino acids. V lost 1 base, J lost 0 bases, and 19 bases lay in between. CDR1 is SGHAT, CDR2 FQNNGV, per germline. The CDR3 DNA is TGTGCCAGCAGCTTAGCTTTTCAGATGGACAGCCTCTCCTACGAGCAGTACTTC. Protein product: CASSLAFQMDSLSYEQYF.

This clonotype was counted between two and nine times. The chain links TRBV20-1 to TRBJ1-5; no definite D call. Germline V CDR1 and CDR2: DFQATT, SNEGSKA (reference sequence). Trimming removed 2 bases at V and 5 bases at J, with 13 bases between. This CDR3 has 14 residues. The CDR3: CSARPNRRDQPQHF. The CDR3, as DNA: TGCAGTGCTAGACCCAACAGAAGGGATCAGCCCCAGCATTTT.

This chain uses TRBV4-1 with TRBJ1-2, with D possibly matching TRBD1 (6 bases). V was clipped by 0 bases and J by 7 bases, with 15 bases between them. The CDR3 sequence is 15 residues long. The germline CDR1 and CDR2 sequences are MGHRA and YSYEKL. The CDR3 is CASSQDNRVVGGYTF. The CDR3 DNA sequence: TGCGCCAGCAGCCAAGATAACAGGGTGGTGGGTGGCTACACCTTC.

This clonotype was found many times. The rearrangement links TRBV10-2 to TRBJ2-5; D is uncertain. V was clipped by 5 bases and J by 5 bases, with 15 bases between them. The CDR3 consists of 14 residues. CDR1 and CDR2 from the germline V gene are WSHSY and SAAADI. CDR3 nucleotides: TGCGCCAGCAGTCTAAGGGTCCCTGGTGAGACCCAGTACTTC. This encodes CASSLRVPGETQYF.

This clonotype was observed a handful of times. V gene TRBV5-1 combines with J gene TRBJ1-6; D unresolved. Trimming removed 4 bases at V and 10 bases at J, with 12 bases between. Germline V CDR1 and CDR2: SGHRS, YFSETQ. The CDR3 is 13 residues long. The CDR3 nucleotides read TGCGCCAGCAGCCAAAGGGCTCTCTCACCCCTCCACTTT. Its protein product is CASSQRALSPLHF.

This sequence joins TRBV5-1 and TRBJ2-1, with 9 nucleotides matching TRBD1. Trimming removed 4 bases from V and 6 bases from J; junction bases left unmatched: 5. The germline V gene has CDR1 SGHRS and CDR2 YFSETQ. This CDR3 has 14 residues. CDR3 in amino acids: CASSQDRGFNEQFF. CDR3 in DNA: TGCGCCAGCAGCCAGGACAGGGGTTTCAATGAGCAGTTCTTC.

The table lists this clonotype with a few counts. The J gene is TRBJ1-4, the V gene TRBV28, with 7 nucleotides matching TRBD1. J was trimmed by 6 bases and V by 6 bases; bases with no gene match: 7. The germline CDR1 and CDR2 sequences are MDHEN and SYDVKM. CDR3 length: 14 amino acids. The CDR3 protein is CASSSGTEYEKLFF. CDR3 DNA: TGTGCCAGCAGCTCCGGGACAGAGTATGAAAAACTGTTTTTT.

The sample holds a few counts of this clonotype. This chain connects TRBV6-1 to TRBJ2-1; D perhaps matches TRBD2 (5 bases). The germline V and J ends were trimmed by 7 bases and 4 bases, with 8 bases remaining between them. Germline CDR1 is MNHNS and CDR2 is SASEGT. CDR3 length: 12 amino acids. CDR3 region: CASIALYNEQFF. The CDR3 DNA is TGTGCCAGCATAGCGCTATACAATGAGCAGTTCTTC.

The chain combines TRBV20-1 with TRBJ1-5; perhaps TRBD1 as D (5 bases). The V gene lost 5 bases and the J gene lost 7 bases, with 12 bases spanning the gap. The CDR3 has 12 residues. Germline V lookup: CDR1 DFQATT, CDR2 SNEGSKA (reference sequence). The CDR3 sequence: CSAPPGGQPQHF. The CDR3 bases are TGCAGTGCTCCTCCGGGGGGACAGCCCCAGCATTTT.

This chain uses TRBV15 with TRBJ2-7; perhaps TRBD2 as D (6 bases). With 0 bases removed from V and 1 base from J, the gap between germline ends came to 10 bases. The CDR3 consists of 15 residues. The germline V gene encodes CDR1 LNHNV and CDR2 YYDKDF (reference sequence). For the CDR3, the DNA is TGTGCCACCAGCAGAGATAGCGGACGGTCCTACGAGCAGTACTTC. Its translation is CATSRDSGRSYEQYF.

The V gene is TRBV2, the J gene TRBJ1-1; D is undetermined. The CDR3 sequence is 10 residues long. The germline gives CDR1 SNHLY, CDR2 FYNNEI. V lost 11 bases, J lost 10 bases, and 14 bases lay in between. CDR3 amino acids: CASGEGRAFF. CDR3 coding DNA: TGTGCCTCCGGGGAAGGGCGAGCTTTCTTT.

The chain joins TRBV10-3 to TRBJ2-2; no reliable D call. Trimming shortened V by 0 bases and J by 3 bases, and 2 bases separated the two germline ends. CDR3 length: 13 amino acids. CDR1 and CDR2 (germline): ENHRY, SYGVKD. CDR3 amino acids: CAISESDTGELFF. The DNA for the CDR3 is TGTGCCATCAGTGAGTCAGACACCGGGGAGCTGTTTTTT.

This clonotype was observed a handful of times. V is TRBV20-1 and J is TRBJ2-1, with 10 bases lining up with TRBD2. The J segment lost 7 bases and the V segment lost 6 bases, leaving 12 bases of the junction unmatched. Germline V gene sequence: CDR1 DFQATT, CDR2 SNEGSKA (reference sequence). CDR3 length: 15 amino acids. For the CDR3, the DNA is TGCAGTGCCCCGACGCTAGCGGGAGCAGGAAATGAGCAGTTCTTC. Protein: CSAPTLAGAGNEQFF.

The chain employs TRBV4-1 and TRBJ2-7; D remains unclear. Germline loops: CDR1 MGHRA, CDR2 YSYEKL. The CDR3 contains 16 residues. V was cut by 0 bases and J by 1 base, with 13 bases left in between. The CDR3 coding sequence is TGCGCCAGCAGCCAAGAATTGCCGGGTCTTTCCTACGAGCAGTACTTC. Translating gives CASSQELPGLSYEQYF.